This note documents a single TCR beta chain sequence. The data belong to a study of cytomegalovirus exposure and HLA in healthy donors. The PCR contained 60 Vbeta and 13 Jbeta primers. This table comes from immunoSEQ multiplex PCR, and its TCRdb copy is limited to in-frame clones, with some not included. In the table there are around 92,000 clones, roughly 79% of which are singletons. The CDR3 totals 14 residues. The V end lost 3 bases, the J end lost 10 bases, and 13 bases lay between the germline ends. Germline values: CDR1 LNHDA, CDR2 SQIVND (reference sequence). The sequence came from a female donor in good health and CMV-seropositive. Input material: PBMCs. The rearrangement uses TRBV19 and TRBJ1-6; D not resolved. CDR3 amino acids: CASSITGSGSPLHF. The CDR3 DNA sequence: TGTGCCAGTAGTATCACGGGGTCGGGGTCACCCCTCCACTTT.